The clone carrying this TCR beta chain has just a few counts. For the second PCR, which ran for 7 to 11 cycles, a sample-barcoded 5' primer and a J-beta primer mix were used. TCRdb fed the 5' RACE reads into MiXCR, producing one record per CDR3 protein. Of 500,000 to 650,000 distinct CDR3 sequences listed, roughly a quarter were seen once; the top ten hold approximately 3.6%. This specimen belongs to a study of blood T cells in healthy people across ages. Trimming shortened V by 4 bases and J by 5 bases, and 10 bases separated the two germline ends. CDR1 LNHNV and CDR2 YYDKDF come from the germline V gene (reference sequence). The CDR3 has 13 amino acids. In addition, the sample was reused for a study of T cells of mothers and their children.

The TCR sequence derives from a boy aged 2 to 9 in good health. The rearrangement links TRBV15 to TRBJ2-3, with D unclear. Input material: blood. Written as DNA, the CDR3 is TGTGCCACCAGCAAAGGGCCGAAAGATACGCAGTATTTT. This translates into CATSKGPKDTQYF.